Presented here are 15 T cell receptor beta chains from one specimen sequenced in a study of breast tumors, draining lymph nodes, adjacent tissues (dated by TCRdb to about 2016). Library creation used multiplex PCR. Sequencing was carried out with an Illumina HiSeq 2000. TCRdb took the public reads, trimmed them with fastp at Q25, ran MiXCR for clone calling and kept in-frame beta chains. Every entry covers one CDR3 protein and lists the most common genes and DNA from its rows. The sample records fewer than 20,000 distinct CDR3 sequences, 40% to 60% of which are singletons. In total, the top ten clones hold around 16% of the sample. Sequenced: tumor-adjacent breast tissue. The receptors were gathered from a female donor with breast cancer. Some clones in this sample may be carry-over from other donors' samples.

The chain joins TRBV7-3 to TRBJ2-3, with 11 bases lining up with TRBD2. The J segment lost 1 base and the V segment lost 5 bases, leaving 8 bases of the junction unmatched. This CDR3 is built from 17 residues. Germline values: CDR1 SGHTA, CDR2 FQGTGA. The CDR3 nucleotides read TGTGCCAGCAGCCCCCTCCCACTAGCGGGAGGCACAGATACGCAGTATTTT. It codes for CASSPLPLAGGTDTQYF.

This clonotype was counted many times. This chain joins TRBV12-3 or TRBV12-4 and TRBJ1-1, with TRBD1 matching over 10 bases. V shed 5 bases and J 11 bases; nucleotides not matched to a gene: 11. The CDR3 length is 14 residues. The CDR3 nucleotides read TGTGCCAGCAGTCTTGGGCGACAGGGGGCGACGGCTTTCTTT. This translates into CASSLGRQGATAFF.

Note on this clonotype: Since the CDR3 does not end with the conserved phenylalanine or tryptophan, this likely comes from a read error. It is unclear where the CDR3 begins or ends on the DNA, so no DNA is shown, and the CDR3 is as TCRdb lists it. The chain joins TRBV9 to TRBJ2-3; the D call in the table, TRBD2, was not verified against the DNA. The CDR3 numbers 13 amino acids, ends counted. Germline V gene lookup returns CDR1 SGDLS and CDR2 YYNGEE. The CDR3 here is CASSGGTSGIITL.

The genes are TRBV25-1 and TRBJ2-1; TRBD2 is a possible D gene (5 bases). V lost 2 bases to trimming and J lost 1 base, with 9 bases between them. Germline-derived CDR1 and CDR2 are MGHDK and SYGVNS. The CDR3 is made up of 15 amino acids. As DNA, the CDR3 is TGTGCCAGCAGTGAAAAGGAGGCGTCCTACAATGAGCAGTTCTTC. It encodes CASSEKEASYNEQFF.

The gene calls are TRBV12-3 or TRBV12-4 and TRBJ1-2; a possible D gene is TRBD1 (6 bases). V lost 3 bases and J lost 3, with 14 bases in between. CDR3 size: 15 residues. CDR3 loop: CASSFPDSLDYGYTF. DNA for the CDR3: TGTGCCAGCAGTTTCCCGGACAGCCTGGACTATGGCTACACCTTC.

This chain joins TRBV10-1 and TRBJ1-6; TRBD1 aligns across 10 bases. The CDR3 consists of 14 residues. Per the germline V gene, CDR1 is WNHNN and CDR2 is SYGVQD (reference sequence). With 10 bases clipped from V and 10 bases from J, the junction kept 10 bases outside the gene matches. The DNA for the CDR3 is TGCGCCATCTGGTGGGACAGGGGTTTCTCACCCCTCCACTTT. This codes for CAIWWDRGFSPLHF.

Ten or more counts support this clonotype. The chain uses TRBV12-5 and TRBJ2-2; perhaps TRBD1 as D (5 bases). Germline-derived CDR1 and CDR2 are LGHNT and FRNRAP. The CDR3 contains 15 residues. Between the trimmed V and J ends, which lost 5 bases and 6 bases, there was a span of 16 bases. In nucleotides, the CDR3 is TGTGCTAGTGGTAGCCAGGGCGGAATGCCCGGGGAGCTGTTTTTT. This sequence encodes CASGSQGGMPGELFF.

This clonotype was counted between two and nine times. The V and J genes are TRBV27 and TRBJ1-1; D remains ambiguous. Germline assignment: CDR1 MNHEY and CDR2 SMNVEV (reference sequence). This CDR3 contains 11 residues. Between the trimmed V and J ends, which lost 6 bases and 7 bases, there was a span of 9 bases. Here the CDR3 DNA reads TGTGCCAGCAGGGCGGGGATTGAAGCTTTCTTT. Its translation: CASRAGIEAFF.

This clonotype was detected many times. The CDR3 DNA reads TGTGCCAGCAGCCCCTACAGGGATGACAATGAGCAGTTCTTC. Protein product: CASSPYRDDNEQFF. The chain employs TRBV7-3 and TRBJ2-1; D may be TRBD1 (6 bases). CDR1 and CDR2 from the germline V gene are SGHTA and FQGTGA. V was pared by 5 bases and J by 5 bases, with 13 bases between. The CDR3 totals 14 residues.

J is TRBJ1-6 and V is TRBV12-3 or TRBV12-4; 9 nucleotides line up with TRBD1. The junction had 9 bases not matched to a gene; V was cut back by 6 bases and J by 9 bases. This CDR3 is built from 15 residues. CDR3 sequence: CASRQGQGASSPLHF. CDR3 DNA: TGTGCCAGCAGGCAGGGACAGGGAGCAAGTTCACCCCTCCACTTT.

This clonotype was recorded at least ten times. The V and J genes are TRBV19 and TRBJ1-2, with D tentatively TRBD1 (5 bases). The germline CDR1 and CDR2 sequences are LNHDA and SQIVND (reference sequence). The CDR3 extends over 12 amino acids. Trimming removed 4 bases from V and 6 bases from J, with 9 bases in between. In DNA form, the CDR3 reads TGTGCCAGTAGTACAGGGCCGAATGGCTACACCTTC. Amino acids: CASSTGPNGYTF.

This clonotype was counted many times. V gene TRBV19 combines with J gene TRBJ2-3; TRBD2 aligns across 15 bases. J was trimmed by 8 bases and V by 4 bases; bases with no gene match: 4. Germline-derived CDR1 and CDR2 are LNHDA and SQIVND (reference sequence). The CDR3 is made up of 15 amino acids. The CDR3 spells CASSTGLAGGGTQYF. CDR3 nucleotide sequence: TGTGCCAGTAGTACCGGACTAGCGGGAGGGGGTACGCAGTATTTT.

With respect to this clonotype: It may be a read error: a sequence one base away is much more abundant. The CDR3 loop reads CASSEMIEAFF. CDR3 DNA sequence: TGTGCCAGCAGTGAAATGATTGAAGCTTTCTTT. This chain connects TRBV2 to TRBJ1-1; no reliable D call. Per the germline V gene, CDR1 is SNHLY and CDR2 is FYNNEI. The length of the CDR3 is 11 residues. V shed 2 bases and J shed 7 bases, with 5 bases lying between them.

This clonotype has ten or more counts. CDR3 coding DNA: TGCAGCGTCCCAGGGACTGAGAACACTGAAGCTTTCTTT. It yields the protein CSVPGTENTEAFF. V is TRBV29-1 and J is TRBJ1-1, with a weak D call TRBD1 (5 bases). Trimming shortened V by 6 bases and J by 1 base, and 12 bases separated the two germline ends. Germline values: CDR1 SQVTM, CDR2 ANQGSEA. The CDR3 is 13 residues long.

As regards this clonotype: A read error may explain this, as a much larger clone is one base away. This chain links TRBV12-3 or TRBV12-4 with TRBJ2-1; 11 bases fit TRBD2. The CDR3 is 15 amino acids. V gave up 6 bases and J gave up 7 bases; unmatched junction bases: 8. CDR3: CASSLILAGGNEQFF. CDR3 DNA: TGTGCCAGCAGCCTCATCCTAGCGGGGGGTAATGAGCAGTTCTTC.